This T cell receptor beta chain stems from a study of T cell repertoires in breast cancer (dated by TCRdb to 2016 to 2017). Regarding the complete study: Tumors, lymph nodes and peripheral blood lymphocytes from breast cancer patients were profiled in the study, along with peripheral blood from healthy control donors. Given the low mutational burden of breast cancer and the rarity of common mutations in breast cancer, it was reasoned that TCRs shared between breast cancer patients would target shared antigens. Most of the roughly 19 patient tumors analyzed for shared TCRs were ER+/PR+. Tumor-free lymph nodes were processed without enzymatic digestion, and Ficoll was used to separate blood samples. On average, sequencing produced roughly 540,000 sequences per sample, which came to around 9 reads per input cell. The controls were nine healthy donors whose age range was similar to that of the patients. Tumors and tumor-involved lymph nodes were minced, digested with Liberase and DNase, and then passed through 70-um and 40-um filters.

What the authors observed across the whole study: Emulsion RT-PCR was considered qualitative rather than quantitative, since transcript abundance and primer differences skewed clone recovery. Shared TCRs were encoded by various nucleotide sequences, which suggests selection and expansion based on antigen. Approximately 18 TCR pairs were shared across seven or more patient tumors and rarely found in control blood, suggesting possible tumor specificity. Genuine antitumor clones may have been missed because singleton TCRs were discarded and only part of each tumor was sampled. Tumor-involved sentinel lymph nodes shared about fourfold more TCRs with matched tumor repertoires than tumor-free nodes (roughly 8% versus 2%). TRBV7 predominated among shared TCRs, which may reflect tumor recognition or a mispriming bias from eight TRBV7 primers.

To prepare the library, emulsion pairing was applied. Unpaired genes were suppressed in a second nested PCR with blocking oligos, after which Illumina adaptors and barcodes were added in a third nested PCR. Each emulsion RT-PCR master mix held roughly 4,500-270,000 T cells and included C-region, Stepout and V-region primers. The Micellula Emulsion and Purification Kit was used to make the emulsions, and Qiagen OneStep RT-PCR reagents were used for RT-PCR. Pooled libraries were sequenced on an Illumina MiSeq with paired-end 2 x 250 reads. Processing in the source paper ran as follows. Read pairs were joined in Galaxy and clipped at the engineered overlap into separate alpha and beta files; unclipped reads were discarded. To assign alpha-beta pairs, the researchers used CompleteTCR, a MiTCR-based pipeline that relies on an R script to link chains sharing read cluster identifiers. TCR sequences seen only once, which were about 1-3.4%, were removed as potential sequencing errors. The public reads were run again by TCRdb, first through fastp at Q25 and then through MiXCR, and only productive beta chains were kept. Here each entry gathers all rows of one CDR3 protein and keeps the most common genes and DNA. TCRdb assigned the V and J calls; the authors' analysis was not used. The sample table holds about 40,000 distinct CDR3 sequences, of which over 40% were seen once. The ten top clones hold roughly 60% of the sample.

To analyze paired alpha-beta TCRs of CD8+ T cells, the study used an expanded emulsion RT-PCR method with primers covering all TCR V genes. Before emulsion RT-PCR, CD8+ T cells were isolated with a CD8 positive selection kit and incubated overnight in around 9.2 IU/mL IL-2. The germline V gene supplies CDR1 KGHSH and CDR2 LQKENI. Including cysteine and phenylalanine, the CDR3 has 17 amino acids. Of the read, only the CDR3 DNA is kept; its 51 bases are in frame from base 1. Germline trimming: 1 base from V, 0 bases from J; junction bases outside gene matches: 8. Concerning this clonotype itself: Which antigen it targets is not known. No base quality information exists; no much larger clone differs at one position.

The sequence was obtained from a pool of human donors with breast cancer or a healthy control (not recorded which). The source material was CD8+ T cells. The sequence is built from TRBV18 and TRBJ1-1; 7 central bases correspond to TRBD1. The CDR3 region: CASSPQMTGSMNTEAFF. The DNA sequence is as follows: TGTGCCAGCTCACCACAAATGACAGGGTCCATGAACACTGAAGCTTTCTTT.